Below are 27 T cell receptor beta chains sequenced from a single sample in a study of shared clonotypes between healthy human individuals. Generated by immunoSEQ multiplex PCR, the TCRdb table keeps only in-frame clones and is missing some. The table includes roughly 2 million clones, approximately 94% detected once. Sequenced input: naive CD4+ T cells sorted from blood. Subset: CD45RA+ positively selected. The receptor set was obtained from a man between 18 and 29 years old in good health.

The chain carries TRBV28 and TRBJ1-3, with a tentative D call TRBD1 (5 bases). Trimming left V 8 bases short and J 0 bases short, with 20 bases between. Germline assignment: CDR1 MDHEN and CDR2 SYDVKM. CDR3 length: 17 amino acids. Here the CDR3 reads CASSPTSGKPSGNTIYF. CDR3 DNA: TGTGCCAGCTCCCCCACCTCAGGGAAGCCCTCTGGAAACACCATATATTTT.

The CDR3 sequence: CASSDPNQPQHF. The CDR3 DNA sequence: TGCGCCAGCAGTGACCCGAATCAGCCCCAGCATTTT. The chain has TRBV10-1 and TRBJ1-5; D unresolved. Germline lookup yields CDR1 WNHNN and CDR2 SYGVQD (reference sequence). The CDR3 runs to 12 residues. V was cut by 3 bases and J by 4 bases, with 4 bases left in between.

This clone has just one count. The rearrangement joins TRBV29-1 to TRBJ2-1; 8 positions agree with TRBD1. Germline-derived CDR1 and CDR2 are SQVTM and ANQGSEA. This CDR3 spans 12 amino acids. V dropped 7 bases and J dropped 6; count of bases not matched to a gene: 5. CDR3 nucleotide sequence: TGCAGCGCCGGGACAGGCCGCAATGAGCAGTTCTTC. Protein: CSAGTGRNEQFF.

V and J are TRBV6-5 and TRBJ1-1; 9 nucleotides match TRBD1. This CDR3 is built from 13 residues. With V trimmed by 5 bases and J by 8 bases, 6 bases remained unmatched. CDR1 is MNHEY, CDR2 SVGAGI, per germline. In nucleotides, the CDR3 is TGTGCCAGCAGTCACGGGACAGGGAAAGAAGCTTTCTTT. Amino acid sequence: CASSHGTGKEAFF.

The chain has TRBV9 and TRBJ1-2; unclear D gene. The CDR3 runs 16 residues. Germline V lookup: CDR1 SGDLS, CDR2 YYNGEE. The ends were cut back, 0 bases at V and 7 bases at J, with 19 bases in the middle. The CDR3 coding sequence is TGTGCCAGCAGCGTAGCCGATCGGGTTAGTATCTCTGGCTACACCTTC. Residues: CASSVADRVSISGYTF.

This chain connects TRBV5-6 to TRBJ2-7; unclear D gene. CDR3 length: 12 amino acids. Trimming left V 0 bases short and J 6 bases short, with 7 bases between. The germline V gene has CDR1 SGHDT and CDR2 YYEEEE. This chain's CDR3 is CASSLVYGEQYF. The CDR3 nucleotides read TGTGCCAGCAGCTTGGTATACGGCGAGCAGTACTTC.

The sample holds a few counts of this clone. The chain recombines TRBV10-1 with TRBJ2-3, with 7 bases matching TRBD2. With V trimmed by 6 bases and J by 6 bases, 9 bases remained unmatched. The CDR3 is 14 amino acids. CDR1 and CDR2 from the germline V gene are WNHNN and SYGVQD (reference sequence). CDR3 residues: CASRGGSIGDTQYF. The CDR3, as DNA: TGCGCCAGCAGGGGAGGGAGTATCGGGGATACGCAGTATTTT.

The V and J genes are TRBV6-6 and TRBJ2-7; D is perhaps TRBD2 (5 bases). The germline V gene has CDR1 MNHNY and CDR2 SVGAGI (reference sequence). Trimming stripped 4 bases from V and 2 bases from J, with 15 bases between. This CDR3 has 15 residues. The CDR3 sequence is CASSFSEPSPYEQYF. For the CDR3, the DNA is TGTGCCAGCAGTTTTAGCGAACCTTCCCCCTACGAGCAGTACTTC.

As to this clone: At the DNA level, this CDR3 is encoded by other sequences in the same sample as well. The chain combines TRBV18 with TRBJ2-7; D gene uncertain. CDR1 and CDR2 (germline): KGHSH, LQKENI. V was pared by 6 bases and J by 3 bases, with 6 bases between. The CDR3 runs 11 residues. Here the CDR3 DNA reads TGTGCCAGCTCTCCGGTCTACGAGCAGTACTTC. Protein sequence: CASSPVYEQYF.

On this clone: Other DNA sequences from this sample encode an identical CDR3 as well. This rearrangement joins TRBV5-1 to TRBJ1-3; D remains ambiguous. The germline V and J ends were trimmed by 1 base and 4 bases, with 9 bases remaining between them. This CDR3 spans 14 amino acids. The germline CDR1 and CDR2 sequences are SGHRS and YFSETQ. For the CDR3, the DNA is TGCGCCAGCAGCTTGTCTGGGTCAGGAAACACCATATATTTT. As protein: CASSLSGSGNTIYF.

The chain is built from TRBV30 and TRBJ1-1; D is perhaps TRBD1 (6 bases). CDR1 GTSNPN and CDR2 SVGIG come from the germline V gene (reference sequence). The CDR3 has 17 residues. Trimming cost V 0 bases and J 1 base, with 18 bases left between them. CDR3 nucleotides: TGTGCCTGGAGTGTATCTGGACAGACATTTAGGAACACTGAAGCTTTCTTT. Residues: CAWSVSGQTFRNTEAFF.

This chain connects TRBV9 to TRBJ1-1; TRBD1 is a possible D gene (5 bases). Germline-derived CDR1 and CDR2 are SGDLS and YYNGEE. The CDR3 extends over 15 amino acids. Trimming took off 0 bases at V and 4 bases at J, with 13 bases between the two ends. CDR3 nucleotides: TGTGCCAGCAGCGTAGGGGCAGCCCAGGGCACTGAAGCTTTCTTT. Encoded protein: CASSVGAAQGTEAFF.

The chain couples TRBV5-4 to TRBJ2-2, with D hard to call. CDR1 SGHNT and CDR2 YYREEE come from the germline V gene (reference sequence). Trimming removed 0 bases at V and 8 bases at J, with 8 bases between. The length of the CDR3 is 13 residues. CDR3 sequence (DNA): TGTGCCAGCAGCTTGGGGGTCCCGGGGGAGCTGTTTTTT. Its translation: CASSLGVPGELFF.

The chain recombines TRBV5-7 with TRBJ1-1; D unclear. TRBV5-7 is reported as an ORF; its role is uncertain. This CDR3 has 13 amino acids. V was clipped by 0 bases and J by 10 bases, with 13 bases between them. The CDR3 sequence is CASSLGSFSGAFF. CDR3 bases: TGTGCCAGCAGCTTGGGTTCTTTTTCTGGAGCTTTCTTT.

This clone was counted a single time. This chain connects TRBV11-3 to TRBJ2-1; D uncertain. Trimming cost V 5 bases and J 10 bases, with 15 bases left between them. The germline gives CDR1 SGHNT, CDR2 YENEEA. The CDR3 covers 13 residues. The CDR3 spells CASSNDVASEQFF. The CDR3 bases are TGTGCCAGCAGCAACGACGTGGCATCCGAGCAGTTCTTC. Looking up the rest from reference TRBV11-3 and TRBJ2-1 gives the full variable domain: EAGVVQSPRYKIIEKKQPVAFWCNPISGHNTLYWYLQNLGQGPELLIRYENEEAVDDSQLPKDRFSAERLKGVDSTLKIQPAELGDSAVYLCASSNDVASEQFFGPGTRLTVL.

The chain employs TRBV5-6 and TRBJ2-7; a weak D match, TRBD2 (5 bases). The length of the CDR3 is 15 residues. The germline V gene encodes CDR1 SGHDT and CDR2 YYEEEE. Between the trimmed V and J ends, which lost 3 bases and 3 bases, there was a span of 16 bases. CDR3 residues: CASSYPSMDLYEQYF. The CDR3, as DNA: TGTGCCAGCAGCTATCCTAGCATGGACCTCTACGAGCAGTACTTC.

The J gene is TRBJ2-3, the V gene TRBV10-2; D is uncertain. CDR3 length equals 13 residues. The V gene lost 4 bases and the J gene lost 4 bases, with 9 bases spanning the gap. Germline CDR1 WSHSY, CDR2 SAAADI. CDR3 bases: TGCGCCAGCAGTGCCTTTGTTTCAGATACGCAGTATTTT. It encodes CASSAFVSDTQYF.

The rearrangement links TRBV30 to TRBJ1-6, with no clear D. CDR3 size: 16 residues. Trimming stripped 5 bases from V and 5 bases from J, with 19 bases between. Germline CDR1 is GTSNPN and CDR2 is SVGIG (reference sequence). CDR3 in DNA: TGTGCCTGGCATTCCCTAACACGGGAAGATAATTCACCCCTCCACTTT. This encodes CAWHSLTREDNSPLHF.

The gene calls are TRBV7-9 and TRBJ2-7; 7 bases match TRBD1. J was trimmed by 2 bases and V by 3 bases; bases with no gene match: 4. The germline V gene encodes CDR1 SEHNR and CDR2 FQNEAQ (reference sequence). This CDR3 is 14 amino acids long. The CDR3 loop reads CASSFGQAPYEQYF. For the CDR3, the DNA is TGTGCCAGCAGCTTCGGACAGGCTCCCTACGAGCAGTACTTC.

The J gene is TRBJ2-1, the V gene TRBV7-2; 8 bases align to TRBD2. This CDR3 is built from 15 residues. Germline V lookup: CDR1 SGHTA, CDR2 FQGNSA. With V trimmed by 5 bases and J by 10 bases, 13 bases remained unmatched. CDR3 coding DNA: TGTGCCAGCAGCCCCGGGGGGAGCGGGAGAAAGGAGCAGTTCTTC. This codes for CASSPGGSGRKEQFF.

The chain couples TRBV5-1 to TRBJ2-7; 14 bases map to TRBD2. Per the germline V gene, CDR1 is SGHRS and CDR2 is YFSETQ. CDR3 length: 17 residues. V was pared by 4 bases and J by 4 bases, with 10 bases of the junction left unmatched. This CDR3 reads CASSGTGTSGRWYEQYF. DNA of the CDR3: TGCGCCAGCAGCGGAACCGGGACTAGCGGGAGATGGTACGAGCAGTACTTC.

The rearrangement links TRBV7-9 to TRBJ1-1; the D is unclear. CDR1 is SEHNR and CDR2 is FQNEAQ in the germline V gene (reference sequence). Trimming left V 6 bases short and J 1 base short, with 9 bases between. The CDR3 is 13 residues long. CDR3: CASRISPNTEAFF. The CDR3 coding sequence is TGTGCCAGCAGGATCTCCCCGAACACTGAAGCTTTCTTT.

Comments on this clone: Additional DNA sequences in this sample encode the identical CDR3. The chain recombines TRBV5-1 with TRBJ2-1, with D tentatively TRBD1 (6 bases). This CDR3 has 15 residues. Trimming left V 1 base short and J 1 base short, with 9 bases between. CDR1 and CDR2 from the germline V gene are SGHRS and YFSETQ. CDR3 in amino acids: CASSLLGGSYNEQFF. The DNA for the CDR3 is TGCGCCAGCAGCTTGCTAGGGGGTTCCTACAATGAGCAGTTCTTC.

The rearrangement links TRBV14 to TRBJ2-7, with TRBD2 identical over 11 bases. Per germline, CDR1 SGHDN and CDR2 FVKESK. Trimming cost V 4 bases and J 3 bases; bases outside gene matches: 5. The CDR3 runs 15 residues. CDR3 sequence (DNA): TGTGCCAGCAGCCCTAGCGGGGGGCCTTTCTACGAGCAGTACTTC. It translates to CASSPSGGPFYEQYF.

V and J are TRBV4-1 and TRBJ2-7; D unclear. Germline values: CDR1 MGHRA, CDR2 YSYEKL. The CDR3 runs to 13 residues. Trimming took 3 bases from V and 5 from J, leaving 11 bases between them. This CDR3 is CASSHISVDEQYF. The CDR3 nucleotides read TGCGCCAGCAGCCACATCTCGGTTGACGAGCAGTACTTC.

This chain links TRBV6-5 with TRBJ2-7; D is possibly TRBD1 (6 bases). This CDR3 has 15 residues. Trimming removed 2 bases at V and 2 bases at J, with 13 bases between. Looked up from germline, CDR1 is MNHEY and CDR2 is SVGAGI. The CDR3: CASSYGSGGPYEQYF. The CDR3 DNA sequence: TGTGCCAGCAGTTACGGGTCTGGGGGCCCCTACGAGCAGTACTTC.

The CDR3 sequence: CASSLRGTSNSPLHF. The CDR3 DNA is TGTGCCAGCAGTTTACGAGGGACCTCGAATTCACCCCTCCACTTT. The chain uses TRBV27 and TRBJ1-6; tentatively, D is TRBD1 (5 bases). This CDR3 comprises 15 residues. Trimming cost V 2 bases and J 7 bases, with 12 bases left between them. Germline CDR1 and CDR2: MNHEY and SMNVEV (reference sequence).